A selection of T cell receptor beta chains follows, all from one sample in a study of shared clonotypes between healthy human individuals. Profiling relied on immunoSEQ multiplex PCR, and the TCRdb table lists in-frame clones only, not all of them. The profile shows about 800,000 clones, around 96% of them singletons. The sample consisted of naive CD8+ T cells sorted from blood. These receptors all stem from a man aged 25 to 40 in good health. Each CDR3 is given with its conserved first and last residue. The order of the fields is V gene, CDR3 protein.

V: TRBV5-4
CDR3: CASTPGGSEQFF

V: TRBV7-9
CDR3: CASSPPTGNEQFF

V: TRBV4-1
CDR3: CASSQVGQFVDTEAFF

V: TRBV5-1
CDR3: CASSLAHTGGYEQYF

V: TRBV7-2
CDR3: CASSFFSSYEQYF

V: TRBV29-1
CDR3: CSVPGQVNEQFF

V: TRBV2
CDR3: CASSPRGGRNTEAFF

V: TRBV10-3
CDR3: CAISGVRETGEQYF

V: TRBV27
CDR3: CASSLSGTSWYEQYF

V: TRBV6-4
CDR3: CASSDSGGTPTGNTIYF

V: TRBV4-1
CDR3: CASSQEGRDGDLGEKLFF

V: TRBV16
CDR3: CASSQTTGGVEQYF

V: TRBV5-1
CDR3: CASSLAESSGYSGNTIYF

V: TRBV28
CDR3: CASSPVAGSEQYF

V: TRBV7-9
CDR3: CASSITLGASGRRGELFF

V: TRBV30
CDR3: CAWSVTGTYEQYF

V: TRBV30
CDR3: CAWSGQNNQPQHF

V: TRBV7-8
CDR3: CASSPAQDSYNEQFF

V: TRBV6-6
CDR3: CASSPPLDGDETQYF

V: TRBV10-2
CDR3: CASRPFGPSGNTIYF

V: TRBV9
CDR3: CASTGGDWADTQYF

V: TRBV7-6
CDR3: CASSPSHGGEQYF

V: TRBV30
CDR3: CAWSPELADIYEQYF

V: TRBV7-9
CDR3: CASSLVGPNYGYTF

V: TRBV11-2
CDR3: CASTDRHNEQFF

V: TRBV10-3
CDR3: CAISEWAGEENTGELFF

V: TRBV29-1
CDR3: CSALAGGPHNEQFF

V: TRBV4-2
CDR3: CASSRIAGGTYNEQFF

V: TRBV28
CDR3: CASSLGASGGDEQYF

V: TRBV19
CDR3: CASSLEAGLAGRRNNEQFF

V: TRBV5-6
CDR3: CASSPVAGELFF

V: TRBV5-1
CDR3: CASSPEDILYEQYF

V: TRBV6-1
CDR3: CASSDRGGSGTEAFF

V: TRBV19
CDR3: CASSVLAGDVYEQYF

V: TRBV9
CDR3: CASSGKTGMGPSGYTF

V: TRBV27
CDR3: CASSLWGSGRYDEQYF

V: TRBV7-9
CDR3: CASSFLTEGHEQYF

V: TRBV29-1
CDR3: CSVEDGTGLNGYTF

V: TRBV2
CDR3: CASLQGTPDGYTF

V: TRBV7-9
CDR3: CASSSYGGGERRHEQFF

V: TRBV5-1
CDR3: CASSLGAGWEQYF

V: TRBV19
CDR3: CASSPMGGTGELFF

V: TRBV28
CDR3: CASSDGQNTGELFF

V: TRBV6-5
CDR3: CASSYSVRTPSYEQYF

V: TRBV30
CDR3: CAWSDGAGAYEQYF

V: TRBV4-1
CDR3: CASSQGPLVYTGELFF

V: TRBV15
CDR3: CATRGQGVYNEQFF

V: TRBV5-1
CDR3: CASSLDGGGPADTQYF

V: TRBV6-6
CDR3: CASGPAHEQYF

V: TRBV6-1
CDR3: CASQIDRVSYEQYF